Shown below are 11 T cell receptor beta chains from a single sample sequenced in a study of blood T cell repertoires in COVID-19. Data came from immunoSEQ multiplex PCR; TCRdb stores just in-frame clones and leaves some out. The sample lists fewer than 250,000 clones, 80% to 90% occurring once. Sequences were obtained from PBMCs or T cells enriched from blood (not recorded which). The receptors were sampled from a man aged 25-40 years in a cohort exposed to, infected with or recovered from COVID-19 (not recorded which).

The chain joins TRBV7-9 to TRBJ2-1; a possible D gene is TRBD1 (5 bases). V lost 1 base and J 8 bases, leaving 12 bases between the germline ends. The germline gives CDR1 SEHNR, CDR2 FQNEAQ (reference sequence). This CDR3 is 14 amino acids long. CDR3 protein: CASSLERGLDEQFF. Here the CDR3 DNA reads TGTGCCAGCAGCTTAGAAAGGGGCCTCGATGAGCAGTTCTTC. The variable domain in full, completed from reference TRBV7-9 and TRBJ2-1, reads DTGVSQNPRHKITKRGQNVTFRCDPISEHNRLYWYRQTLGQGPEFLTYFQNEAQLEKSRLLSDRFSAERPKGSFSTLEIQRTEQGDSAMYLCASSLERGLDEQFFGPGTRLTVL.

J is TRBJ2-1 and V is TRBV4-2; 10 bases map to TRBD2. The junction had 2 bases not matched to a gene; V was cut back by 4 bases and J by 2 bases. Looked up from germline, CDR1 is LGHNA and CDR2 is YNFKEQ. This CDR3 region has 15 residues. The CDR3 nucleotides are TGTGCCAGCAGCCTAGCGGGAGGCCCCTACAATGAGCAGTTCTTC. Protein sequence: CASSLAGGPYNEQFF.

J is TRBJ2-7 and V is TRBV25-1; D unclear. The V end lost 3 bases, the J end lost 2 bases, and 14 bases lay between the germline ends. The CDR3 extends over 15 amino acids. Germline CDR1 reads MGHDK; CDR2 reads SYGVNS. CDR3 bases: TGTGCCAGCAGTGATCCCCACGTCTCTACCTACGAGCAGTACTTC. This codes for CASSDPHVSTYEQYF.

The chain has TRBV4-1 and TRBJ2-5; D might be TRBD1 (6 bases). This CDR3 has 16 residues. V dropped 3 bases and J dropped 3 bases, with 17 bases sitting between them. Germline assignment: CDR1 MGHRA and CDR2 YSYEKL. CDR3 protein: CASSHRVGQFKETQYF. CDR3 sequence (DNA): TGCGCCAGCAGCCATCGCGTTGGACAGTTCAAAGAGACCCAGTACTTC.

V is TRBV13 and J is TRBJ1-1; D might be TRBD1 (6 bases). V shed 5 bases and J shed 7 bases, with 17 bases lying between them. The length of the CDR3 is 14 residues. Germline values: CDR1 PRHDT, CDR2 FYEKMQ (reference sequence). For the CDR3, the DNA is TGTGCCAGCAGCGTACGACAGGAAGAACGTGAAGCTTTCTTT. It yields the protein CASSVRQEEREAFF.

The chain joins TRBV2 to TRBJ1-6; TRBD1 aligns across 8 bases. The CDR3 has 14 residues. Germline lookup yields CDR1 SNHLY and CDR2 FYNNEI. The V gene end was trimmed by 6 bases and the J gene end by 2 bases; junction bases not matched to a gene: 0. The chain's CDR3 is CASRGQAYNSPLHF. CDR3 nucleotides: TGTGCCAGCAGGGGACAGGCCTATAATTCACCCCTCCACTTT.

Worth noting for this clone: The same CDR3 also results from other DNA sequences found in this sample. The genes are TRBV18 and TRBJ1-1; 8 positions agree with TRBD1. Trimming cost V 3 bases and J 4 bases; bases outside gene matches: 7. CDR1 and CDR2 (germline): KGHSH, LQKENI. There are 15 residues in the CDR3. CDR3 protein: CASSPLGQGSTEAFF. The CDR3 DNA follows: TGTGCCAGCTCACCCCTCGGACAGGGTAGCACTGAAGCTTTCTTT.

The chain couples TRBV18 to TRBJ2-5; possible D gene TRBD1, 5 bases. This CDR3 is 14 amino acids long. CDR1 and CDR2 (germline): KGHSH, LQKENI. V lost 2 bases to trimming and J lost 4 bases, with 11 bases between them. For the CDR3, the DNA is TGTGCCAGCTCACCATCATGGGGCCGAGAGACCCAGTACTTC. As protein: CASSPSWGRETQYF.

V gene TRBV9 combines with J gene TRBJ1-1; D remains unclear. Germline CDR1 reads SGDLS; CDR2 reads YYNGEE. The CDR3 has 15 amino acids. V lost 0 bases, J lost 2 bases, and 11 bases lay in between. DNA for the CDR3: TGTGCCAGCAGCGTAGGATCGATCGGTAACACTGAAGCTTTCTTT. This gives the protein CASSVGSIGNTEAFF.

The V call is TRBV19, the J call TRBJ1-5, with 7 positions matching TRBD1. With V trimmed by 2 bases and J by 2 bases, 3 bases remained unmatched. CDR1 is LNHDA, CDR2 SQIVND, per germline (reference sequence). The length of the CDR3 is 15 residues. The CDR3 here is CASSIRGRGNQPQHF. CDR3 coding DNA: TGTGCCAGTAGTATAAGGGGGCGCGGCAATCAGCCCCAGCATTTT. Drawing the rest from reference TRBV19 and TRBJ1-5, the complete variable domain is DGGITQSPKYLFRKEGQNVTLSCEQNLNHDAMYWYRQDPGQGLRLIYYSQIVNDFQKGDIAEGYSVSREKKESFPLTVTSAQKNPTAFYLCASSIRGRGNQPQHFGDGTRLSIL.

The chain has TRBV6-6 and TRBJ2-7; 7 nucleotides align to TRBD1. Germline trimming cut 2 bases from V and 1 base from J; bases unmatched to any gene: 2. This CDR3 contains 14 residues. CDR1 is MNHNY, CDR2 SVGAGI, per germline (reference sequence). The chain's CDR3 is CASSYGTASYEQYF. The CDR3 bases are TGTGCCAGCAGTTACGGGACAGCTTCCTACGAGCAGTACTTC.